The text below deals with one TCR beta chain. TCRdb's table, derived via immunoSEQ multiplex PCR, lists solely in-frame clones and lacks some. The sample carries 50,000 to 65,000 clones, roughly 88% recorded once. These data come from a study of OX40 agonist ivuxolimab in advanced cancers. Overall study: Three patients got partial responses; one had hepatocellular carcinoma and two had cutaneous melanoma.

The receptor was isolated from an adult with an advanced solid tumor such as melanoma, head and neck, liver or kidney cancer. Material: CD4+ or CD8+ T cells sorted from blood, obtained in a trial of the OX40 agonist ivuxolimab.

The DNA for the CDR3 is TGTGCCAGCACATGGGACATCTCCTATAATTCACCCCTCCACTTT. The encoded protein is CASTWDISYNSPLHF. This chain uses TRBV6-1 with TRBJ1-6, with a weak D call TRBD1 (6 bases). This CDR3 comprises 15 residues. V lost 7 bases, J lost 0 bases, and 10 bases lay in between. Looked up from germline, CDR1 is MNHNS and CDR2 is SASEGT.